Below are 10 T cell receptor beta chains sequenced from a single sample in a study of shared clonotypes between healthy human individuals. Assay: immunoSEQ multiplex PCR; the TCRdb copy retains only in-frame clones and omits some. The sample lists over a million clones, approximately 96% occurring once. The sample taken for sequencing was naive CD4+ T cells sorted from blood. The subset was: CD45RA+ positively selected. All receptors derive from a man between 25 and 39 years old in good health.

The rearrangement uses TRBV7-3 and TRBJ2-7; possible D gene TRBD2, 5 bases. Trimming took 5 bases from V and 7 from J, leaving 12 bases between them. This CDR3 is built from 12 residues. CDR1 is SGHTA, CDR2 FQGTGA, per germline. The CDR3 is CASSAELGEQYF. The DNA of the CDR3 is TGTGCCAGCAGCGCGGAACTAGGAGAGCAGTACTTC.

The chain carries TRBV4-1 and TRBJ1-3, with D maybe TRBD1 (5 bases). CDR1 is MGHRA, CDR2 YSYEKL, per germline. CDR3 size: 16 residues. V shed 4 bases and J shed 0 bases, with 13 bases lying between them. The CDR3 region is CASSRQQASSGNTIYF. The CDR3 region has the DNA TGCGCCAGCAGCCGGCAACAGGCGTCCTCTGGAAACACCATATATTTT.

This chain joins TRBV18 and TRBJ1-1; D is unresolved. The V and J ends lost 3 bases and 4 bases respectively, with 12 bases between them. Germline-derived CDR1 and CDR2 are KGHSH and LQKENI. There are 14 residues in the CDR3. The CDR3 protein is CASSPIPAGTEAFF. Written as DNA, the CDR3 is TGTGCCAGCTCACCCATCCCTGCCGGCACTGAAGCTTTCTTT.

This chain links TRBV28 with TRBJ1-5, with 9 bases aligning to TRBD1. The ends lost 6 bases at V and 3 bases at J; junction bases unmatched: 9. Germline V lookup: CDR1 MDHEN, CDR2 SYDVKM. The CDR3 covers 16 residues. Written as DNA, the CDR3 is TGTGCCAGCAGGACCCGGGACAGGGAACCCAATCAGCCCCAGCATTTT. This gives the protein CASRTRDREPNQPQHF.

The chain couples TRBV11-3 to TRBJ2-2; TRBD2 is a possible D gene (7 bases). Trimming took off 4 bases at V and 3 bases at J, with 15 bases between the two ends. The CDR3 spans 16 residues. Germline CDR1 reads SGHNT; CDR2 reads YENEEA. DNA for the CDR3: TGTGCCAGCAGCTCGTTGGGGGGGCCACACACCGGGGAGCTGTTTTTT. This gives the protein CASSSLGGPHTGELFF.

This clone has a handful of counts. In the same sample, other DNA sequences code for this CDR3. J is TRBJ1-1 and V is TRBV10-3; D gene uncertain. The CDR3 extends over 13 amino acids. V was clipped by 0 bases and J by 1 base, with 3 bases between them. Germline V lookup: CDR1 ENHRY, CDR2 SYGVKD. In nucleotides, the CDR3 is TGTGCCATCAGTGAGTCGGGGAACACTGAAGCTTTCTTT. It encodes CAISESGNTEAFF.

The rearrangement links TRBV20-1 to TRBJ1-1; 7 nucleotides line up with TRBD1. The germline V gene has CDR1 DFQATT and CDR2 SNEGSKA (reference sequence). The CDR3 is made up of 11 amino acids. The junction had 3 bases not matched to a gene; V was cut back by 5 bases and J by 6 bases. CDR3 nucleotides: TGCAGTGCTGCCGACAGGGCTGAAGCTTTCTTT. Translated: CSAADRAEAFF.

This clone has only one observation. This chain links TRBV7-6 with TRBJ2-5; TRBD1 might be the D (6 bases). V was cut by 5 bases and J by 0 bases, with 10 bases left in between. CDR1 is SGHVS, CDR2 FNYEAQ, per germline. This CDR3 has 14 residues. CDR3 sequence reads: CASSKRTDQETQYF. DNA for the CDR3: TGTGCCAGCAGCAAAAGGACAGACCAAGAGACCCAGTACTTC. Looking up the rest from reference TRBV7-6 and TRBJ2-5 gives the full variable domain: GAGVSQSPRYKVTKRGQDVALRCDPISGHVSLYWYRQALGQGPEFLTYFNYEAQQDKSGLPNDRFSAERPEGSISTLTIQRTEQRDSAMYRCASSKRTDQETQYFGPGTRLLVL.

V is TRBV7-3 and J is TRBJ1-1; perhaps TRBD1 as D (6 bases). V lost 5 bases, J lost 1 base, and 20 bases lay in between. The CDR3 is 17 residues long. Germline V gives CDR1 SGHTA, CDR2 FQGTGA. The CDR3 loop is CASSPYSGASSNTEAFF. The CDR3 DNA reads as TGTGCCAGCAGCCCCTACTCAGGGGCTTCATCGAACACTGAAGCTTTCTTT.

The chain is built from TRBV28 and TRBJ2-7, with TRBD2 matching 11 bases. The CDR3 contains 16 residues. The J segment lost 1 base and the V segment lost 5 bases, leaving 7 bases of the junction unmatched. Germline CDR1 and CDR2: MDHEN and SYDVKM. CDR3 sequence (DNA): TGTGCCAGCAGTCTCCTCCGGACTAGCGGGTCCTACGAGCAGTACTTC. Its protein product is CASSLLRTSGSYEQYF.